This T cell receptor (beta chain) was retrieved from a study of cytomegalovirus exposure and HLA in healthy donors. Notes on the study in general: TCR beta chains numbering roughly 150 were designated cytomegalovirus-associated. Many donors shared some public TCRs, even though most TCR sequences were rare.

Data came from immunoSEQ multiplex PCR; TCRdb stores just in-frame clones and leaves some out. The data contain about 150,000 clones, more than 85% of them singletons. A word on this clone: What it binds is unknown.

The TCR was taken from a man aged 18 to 29 in good health and CMV-seronegative. Sequencing used PBMCs.

CDR3 bases: TGTGCCAGCAGCTTAACGTATGGGCCTGAGCAGTTCTTC. Its translation is CASSLTYGPEQFF. The rearrangement joins TRBV7-3 to TRBJ2-1, with D hard to call. V dropped 0 bases and J dropped 9 bases, with 9 bases sitting between them. In germline, CDR1 is SGHTA, CDR2 FQGTGA. The CDR3 spans 13 residues.